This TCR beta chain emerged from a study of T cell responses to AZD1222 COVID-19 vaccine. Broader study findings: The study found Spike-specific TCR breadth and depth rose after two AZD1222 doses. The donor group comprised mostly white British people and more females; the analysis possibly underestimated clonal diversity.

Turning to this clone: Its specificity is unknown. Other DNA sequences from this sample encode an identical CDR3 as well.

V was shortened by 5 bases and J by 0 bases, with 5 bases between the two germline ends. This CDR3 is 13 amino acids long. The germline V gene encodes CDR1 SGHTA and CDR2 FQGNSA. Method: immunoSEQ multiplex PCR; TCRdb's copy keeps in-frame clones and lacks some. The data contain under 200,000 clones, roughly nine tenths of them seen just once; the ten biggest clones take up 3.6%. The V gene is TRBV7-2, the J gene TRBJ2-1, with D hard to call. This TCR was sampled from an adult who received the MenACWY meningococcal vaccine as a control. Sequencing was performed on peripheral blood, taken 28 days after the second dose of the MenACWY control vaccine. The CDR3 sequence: CASSLSSYNEQFF. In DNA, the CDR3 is TGTGCCAGCAGCCTGTCCTCCTACAATGAGCAGTTCTTC.